This record concerns one T cell receptor (beta chain) sequence. The antigen remains unidentified. Losses at the gene ends were 2 bases for V and 9 bases for J; bases not matched to a gene: 10. Per the germline V gene, CDR1 is SGHAT and CDR2 is FQNNGV. CDR3 size: 15 residues. These data belong to a study of long-term antiretroviral therapy in people with HIV. General observations from the study: Investigators report no available data on ART adherence, viral resistance or therapy changes.

Investigators performed immunoSEQ version v3.0 at survey level. Profiling relied on immunoSEQ multiplex PCR, and the TCRdb table lists in-frame clones only, not all of them. The data show about 40,000 clones, under 85% seen once. Sequences were derived from unsorted PBMCs, sampled 1 year after starting antiretroviral therapy. The chain uses TRBV11-2 and TRBJ2-1, with 7 bases that match TRBD2. The receptor's source is a man younger than 30 with HIV. The CDR3 region has the DNA TGTGCCAGCAGCTTAATCCTAGCGGTTAGGGGTGAGCAGTTCTTC. This gives the protein CASSLILAVRGEQFF.